This is a list of T cell receptor beta chains from one sample in a study of preoperative IRX-2 immunotherapy in early breast cancer. Sequencing was performed with immunoSEQ multiplex PCR; in TCRdb, only in-frame clones are kept and a portion is missing. Here the sample spans 20,000 to 30,000 clones, 85% to 95% being singletons. Sequencing was performed on tumor tissue, taken after IRX-2 immunotherapy. These receptors all come from a human donor with breast cancer. Both conserved end residues are part of each CDR3. Each record gives: CDR3 protein, CDR3 DNA, D gene, V gene, clone size, J gene. A D gene is named only where the DNA matches it firmly. Some rows have no size entry. The others give once, few or many, or a class for an expanded clone.

CASSLSSALYYEQYF | TGTGCCAGCAGTTTATCTAGCGCACTCTACTACGAGCAGTACTTC | - | TRBV27 | - | TRBJ2-7
CASSLSNQETQYF | TGTGCCAGCAGCTTGTCGAACCAAGAGACCCAGTACTTC | - | TRBV7-6 | - | TRBJ2-5
CASSLTQGPGELFF | TGCGCCAGCAGCTTGACTCAGGGGCCCGGGGAGCTGTTTTTT | - | TRBV5-1 | once | TRBJ2-2
CASSLGGRSNEKLFF | TGCGCCAGCAGCTTGGGAGGCAGGAGTAATGAAAAACTGTTTTTT | - | TRBV5-1 | - | TRBJ1-4
CASSFASETQYF | TGCGCCAGCAGCTTCGCTTCTGAGACCCAGTACTTC | - | TRBV5-1 | once | TRBJ2-5
CASKGQGGPYFTDTQYF | TGTGCCAGTAAAGGACAGGGGGGGCCCTATTTCACAGATACGCAGTATTTT | TRBD1 | TRBV19 | - | TRBJ2-3
CASSLDGSGRVEQFF | TGTGCCAGCAGCTTAGACGGAAGCGGGAGAGTTGAGCAGTTCTTC | TRBD2 | TRBV13 | - | TRBJ2-1
CASSLRQPYREANYGYTF | TGTGCCAGCAGCTTGCGCCAGCCGTATAGAGAAGCTAACTATGGCTACACCTTC | - | TRBV5-5 | - | TRBJ1-2
CASSYLTPGKNGYTF | TGTGCCAGCAGTTACCTTACCCCCGGCAAAAATGGCTACACCTTC | - | TRBV6-5 | once | TRBJ1-2
CASSPKGGLQFYEQYF | TGTGCCAGCAGCCCCAAGGGGGGACTTCAGTTCTACGAGCAGTACTTC | - | TRBV7-6 | - | TRBJ2-7
CASSTGETYEQYF | TGTGCCAGCAGCACCGGAGAGACCTACGAGCAGTACTTC | - | TRBV7-6 | - | TRBJ2-7
CASSAQQTNQPQHF | TGTGCCAGCTCCGCACAGCAAACCAATCAGCCCCAGCATTTT | - | TRBV28 | - | TRBJ1-5
CASSLQGGNQPQHF | TGTGCCAGCAGCCTCCAGGGTGGCAATCAGCCCCAGCATTTT | - | TRBV7-9 | - | TRBJ1-5
CASSLVGLAGTNTGELFF | TGTGCCAGCAGCTTAGTCGGACTAGCGGGGACGAACACCGGGGAGCTGTTTTTT | TRBD2 | TRBV7-2 | - | TRBJ2-2
CASSQDGSSYEQYF | TGTGCCAGCAGCCAGGACGGGAGCTCCTACGAGCAGTACTTC | - | TRBV4-2 | - | TRBJ2-7
CASSPSSYEQYF | TGTGCCAGCAGCCCGAGCTCCTACGAGCAGTACTTC | - | TRBV7-2 | - | TRBJ2-7
CATRSTGRNQETQYF | TGTGCCACCCGATCGACAGGGCGGAATCAAGAGACCCAGTACTTC | TRBD1 | TRBV10-3 | - | TRBJ2-5
CASSLFGANEKLFF | TGTGCCAGTAGCCTATTCGGGGCTAATGAAAAACTGTTTTTT | - | TRBV19 | once | TRBJ1-4
CASRDRDRVTSPLHF | TGTGCCAGCAGGGACCGGGACAGGGTGACTTCACCCCTCCACTTT | TRBD1 | TRBV28 | few | TRBJ1-6
CAWSPGTGAYEQYF | TGTGCCTGGAGTCCCGGGACAGGGGCCTACGAGCAGTACTTC | TRBD1 | TRBV30 | - | TRBJ2-7
CASSLVRGGVNSGGELFF | TGCGCCAGCAGCTTGGTTCGGGGGGGCGTTAATAGCGGCGGGGAGCTGTTTTTT | TRBD2 | TRBV5-1 | - | TRBJ2-2
CASFRTGHTEAFF | TGTGCCAGCTTTAGGACCGGCCACACTGAAGCTTTCTTT | - | TRBV27 | - | TRBJ1-1
CASSKGGTEANYGYTF | TGTGCCAGCAGCAAAGGGGGGACGGAAGCTAACTATGGCTACACCTTC | - | TRBV7-9 | - | TRBJ1-2
CASRNLGTDYGYTF | TGTGCCAGCAGGAACCTCGGGACAGACTATGGCTACACCTTC | TRBD1 | TRBV11-2 | - | TRBJ1-2
CASSLVASGYNEQFF | TGCGCCAGCAGCTTGGTTGCTAGCGGTTACAATGAGCAGTTCTTC | TRBD2 | TRBV5-1 | - | TRBJ2-1
CASRGVGRFGYEQYF | TGTGCCAGTAGGGGGGTAGGAAGATTCGGCTACGAGCAGTACTTC | - | TRBV19 | - | TRBJ2-7
CASSLVAGGPDTQYF | TGTGCTAGCAGCTTAGTTGCGGGGGGGCCAGATACGCAGTATTTT | TRBD2 | TRBV7-7 | once | TRBJ2-3
CASSLIRGAADTQYF | TGTGCCAGCAGCTTAATTCGAGGCGCGGCAGATACGCAGTATTTT | - | TRBV7-2 | - | TRBJ2-3
CASSPDLNEKLFF | TGTGCCAGCAGTCCGGACCTTAATGAAAAACTGTTTTTT | - | TRBV9 | - | TRBJ1-4
CASSSTRQNNSPLHF | TGTGCCAGCAGTTCTACCCGACAGAATAATTCACCCCTCCACTTT | - | TRBV6-5 | - | TRBJ1-6
CASSLAGGLTEAFF | TGTGCCAGCAGCTTGGCGGGGGGACTTACTGAAGCTTTCTTT | - | TRBV5-4 | once | TRBJ1-1
CASSPPGGFTEAFF | TGTGCCAGCAGCCCCCCAGGTGGGTTTACTGAAGCTTTCTTT | - | TRBV5-6 | - | TRBJ1-1
CASSSKGGYEQYF | TGTGCCAGCAGCTCCAAGGGGGGCTACGAGCAGTACTTC | - | TRBV21-1 | - | TRBJ2-7
CASSYHRGTRNYEQYF | TGTGCCAGCAGTTACCACCGTGGAACCAGAAACTACGAGCAGTACTTC | - | TRBV6-5 | - | TRBJ2-7
CASSQGRGLADNEQFF | TGCGCCAGCAGCCAAGGGAGGGGACTAGCGGACAATGAGCAGTTCTTC | TRBD2 | TRBV4-3 | - | TRBJ2-1
CASSSRLVVTDTQYF | TGTGCCAGTAGTTCCCGACTAGTTGTCACAGATACGCAGTATTTT | - | TRBV19 | - | TRBJ2-3
CASLAGVPTYEQYF | TGTGCCAGTCTAGCGGGAGTCCCTACCTACGAGCAGTACTTC | TRBD2 | TRBV28 | - | TRBJ2-7
CASSLQGQGNSPLHF | TGTGCCAGCAGCTTACAGGGACAGGGAAATTCACCCCTCCACTTT | TRBD1 | TRBV7-6 | once | TRBJ1-6
CASSRSLPEQYF | TGTGCCAGCAGCCGATCTTTGCCCGAGCAGTACTTC | - | TRBV7-9 | - | TRBJ2-7
CASSQQGRLIF | TGTGCCAGCAGCCAACAGGGGAGGCTGATCTTT | TRBD1 | TRBV6-5 | few | TRBJ1-1
CASSLIELSGNTIYF | TGTGCCAGCAGCTTAATCGAATTATCTGGAAACACCATATATTTT | - | TRBV7-9 | - | TRBJ1-3
CASIVEGLGAEAFF | TGTGCCAGCATCGTAGAGGGGTTGGGAGCTGAAGCTTTCTTT | - | TRBV7-9 | few | TRBJ1-1
CASSQGRGGAPYEQYF | TGCGCCAGCAGCCAAGGACGAGGGGGTGCCCCCTACGAGCAGTACTTC | - | TRBV4-3 | - | TRBJ2-7
CAISLSGSYNEQFF | TGTGCCATCAGTCTTAGCGGCTCCTACAATGAGCAGTTCTTC | - | TRBV10-3 | - | TRBJ2-1
CASSLGPDGNTIYF | TGTGCCAGCAGCTTGGGACCTGATGGAAACACCATATATTTT | - | TRBV4-2 | - | TRBJ1-3
CASSFRGGRETQYF | TGTGCTAGCAGCTTTCGGGGGGGCCGGGAGACCCAGTACTTC | TRBD2 | TRBV7-7 | - | TRBJ2-5
CASSLKYEYGYTF | TGTGCCAGCAGCTTGAAGTATGAGTATGGCTACACCTTC | - | TRBV5-8 | - | TRBJ1-2
CASSPSTGVMNIEAFF | TGTGCCAGCAGCCCGTCGACAGGAGTCATGAACATTGAAGCTTTCTTT | - | TRBV7-9 | - | TRBJ1-1
CASSRPGLAAGEQFF | TGTGCCAGCTCCCGACCGGGACTAGCGGCAGGGGAGCAGTTCTTC | TRBD2 | TRBV6-5 | - | TRBJ2-1
CASSVQTGPPYEQYF | TGTGCCAGCAGTGTCCAGACAGGGCCCCCCTACGAGCAGTACTTC | TRBD1 | TRBV6-1 | - | TRBJ2-7
CASSYSGGINEQFF | TGTGCCAGCAGTTATAGCGGGGGAATCAATGAGCAGTTCTTC | TRBD2 | TRBV6-5 | - | TRBJ2-1
CAISDPGETQYF | TGTGCCATCAGTGATCCGGGGGAGACCCAGTACTTC | - | TRBV10-3 | - | TRBJ2-5
CASSLSRQINYGYTF | TGCGCCAGCAGCTTGTCACGGCAGATTAACTATGGCTACACCTTC | - | TRBV5-1 | - | TRBJ1-2
CASSLREGVGEKLFF | TGTGCCAGCAGCCTCAGGGAAGGGGTTGGGGAAAAACTGTTTTTT | - | TRBV9 | - | TRBJ1-4
CASSLVHGTNGNTIYF | TGTGCCAGCAGCTTAGTGCATGGGACGAATGGAAACACCATATATTTT | - | TRBV11-2 | - | TRBJ1-3
CAISEWGLVTDTQYF | TGTGCCATCAGTGAGTGGGGACTAGTTACAGATACGCAGTATTTT | TRBD2 | TRBV10-3 | - | TRBJ2-3
CATGRASTDTQYF | TGTGCCACGGGGCGGGCTAGCACAGATACGCAGTATTTT | - | TRBV15 | - | TRBJ2-3